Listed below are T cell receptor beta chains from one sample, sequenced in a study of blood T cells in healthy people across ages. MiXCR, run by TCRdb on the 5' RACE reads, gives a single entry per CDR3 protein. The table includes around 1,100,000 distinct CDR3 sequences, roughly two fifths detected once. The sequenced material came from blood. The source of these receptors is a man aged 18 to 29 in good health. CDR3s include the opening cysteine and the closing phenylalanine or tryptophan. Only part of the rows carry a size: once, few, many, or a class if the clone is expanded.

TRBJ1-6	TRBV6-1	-	CASSLSLYGNSPLHF
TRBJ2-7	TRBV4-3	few	CASSKDYPGYEQYF
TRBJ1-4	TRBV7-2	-	CASSKGSANEKLFF
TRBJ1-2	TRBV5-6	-	CASKVDRAPRGYTF
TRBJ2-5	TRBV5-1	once	CASSPSGGAPNEQYF
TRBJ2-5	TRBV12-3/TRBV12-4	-	CASKHGGRVVGETQYF
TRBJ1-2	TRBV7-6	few	CASSPRSDEGGYTF
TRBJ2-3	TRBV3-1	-	CASSHHVGGGVDTQYF
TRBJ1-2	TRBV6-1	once	CASSDPGGNYGYTF
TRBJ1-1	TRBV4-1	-	CASSQVSGDLYTEAFF
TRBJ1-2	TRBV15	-	CATSRDRGDSGYTF
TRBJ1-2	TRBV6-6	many	CASSYREPGYTF
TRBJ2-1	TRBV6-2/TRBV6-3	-	CASSDTGFYEQFF
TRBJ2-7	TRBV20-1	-	CSAFLENEQYF
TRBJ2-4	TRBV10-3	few	CAISAGTGVENIQYF
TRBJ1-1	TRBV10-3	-	CAISEFLTGVGTEAFF
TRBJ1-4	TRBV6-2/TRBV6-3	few	CASNSGPPREKLFF
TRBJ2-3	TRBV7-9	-	CASRTQEGRPDTQYF